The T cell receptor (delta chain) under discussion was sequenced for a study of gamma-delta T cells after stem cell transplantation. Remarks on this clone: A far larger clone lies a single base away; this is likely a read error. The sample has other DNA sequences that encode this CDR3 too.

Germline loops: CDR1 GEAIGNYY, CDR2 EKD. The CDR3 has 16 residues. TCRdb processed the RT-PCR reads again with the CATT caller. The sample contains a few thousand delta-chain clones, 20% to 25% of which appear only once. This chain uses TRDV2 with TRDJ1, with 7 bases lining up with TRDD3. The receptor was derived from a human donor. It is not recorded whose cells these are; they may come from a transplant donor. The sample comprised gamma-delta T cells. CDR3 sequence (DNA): TGCGCCTGTGACTATGTACTGGGGTCTAAGTACGATAAACTCATCTTT. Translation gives CACDYVLGSKYDKLIF.